This T cell receptor (beta chain) was sequenced during a study of identifying expanded T cells in peripheral blood. Germline V gene lookup returns CDR1 GTSNPN and CDR2 SVGIG (reference sequence). J gave up 6 bases and V 0 bases, and 5 bases lay outside the gene matches. This CDR3 region has 14 residues. Worth noting for this clone: Its antigen is as yet unknown.

Notes on the study in general: Technical replicates showed approximately 1.2 changed clones; two weeks roughly 15; four weeks 19. Across healthy donors, higher total template counts meant significantly greater roughly 2-week count variance.

Here immunoSEQ multiplex PCR was the method, and the copy in TCRdb shows in-frame clones only, minus some. The sample includes tens of thousands of clones, 89% of them seen just once. Collection occurred without any documented infections or immune events in donors. The origin of this receptor is a person aged 18-69 years in good health. The chain is built from TRBV30 and TRBJ2-1; 7 nucleotides align to TRBD2. Sequenced material: blood. The CDR3 region has the DNA TGTGCCTGGAGTGTACTGGGACTACTCAATGAGCAGTTCTTC. This codes for CAWSVLGLLNEQFF.